The 32 T cell receptor beta chains given below trace back to one sample, sequenced in a study of blood T cells in healthy people across ages. PCR was performed a second time for roughly 6 to 12 cycles using a sample-barcoded 5' primer and a J-beta primer mix. TCRdb reanalysed the 5' RACE reads using MiXCR and keeps one entry per CDR3 protein. Of almost 800,000 distinct CDR3 sequences in the sample, 58% were seen once. The sample comprised blood. These TCRs come from a man aged 25-40 years in good health.

This clonotype was observed a single time. This chain uses TRBV20-1 with TRBJ1-6, with a tentative D call TRBD1 (5 bases). V lost 3 bases to trimming and J lost 9 bases, with 12 bases between them. The CDR3 has 13 amino acids. Germline CDR1 is DFQATT and CDR2 is SNEGSKA (reference sequence). The CDR3 region is CSARSQGGSPLHF. CDR3 DNA sequence: TGCAGTGCTAGGAGTCAGGGAGGTTCACCCCTCCACTTT.

The gene calls are TRBV25-1 and TRBJ2-7; 7 nucleotides match TRBD1. The assigned J gene may be wrong: the sequence end matches TRBJ2-5 better. The CDR3 spans 14 residues. Germline V gives CDR1 MGHDK, CDR2 SYGVNS. CDR3 DNA: TGTGCCAGCAGTAAATCAGGGGGTTCAGAGACCCAGTACTTC. This encodes CASSKSGGSETQYF.

This sequence joins TRBV5-6 and TRBJ2-7, with 10 bases lining up with TRBD1. Germline lookup yields CDR1 SGHDT and CDR2 YYEEEE. J lost 5 bases, V lost 1 base, and 6 bases had no gene match. The CDR3 loop spans 15 amino acids. The CDR3 protein is CASSLRTGGTHEQYF. For the CDR3, the DNA is TGTGCCAGCAGCTTGAGGACAGGGGGGACCCACGAGCAGTACTTC.

This clonotype has just one count. The chain is built from TRBV12-3 or TRBV12-4 and TRBJ2-3, with a possible D match to TRBD2 (7 bases). There are 14 residues in the CDR3. The V and J ends lost 3 bases and 6 bases respectively, with 13 bases between them. CDR3 sequence reads: CASSFNAGADTQYF. In nucleotides, the CDR3 is TGTGCCAGCAGTTTTAACGCGGGGGCCGATACGCAGTATTTT.

The rearrangement uses TRBV6-1 and TRBJ1-5, with D possibly being TRBD1 (5 bases). The CDR3 runs to 15 residues. Trimming removed 6 bases at V and 5 bases at J, with 17 bases between. Germline V gives CDR1 MNHNS, CDR2 SASEGT. The CDR3 reads CASRGRPRMDQPQHF. In DNA, the CDR3 is TGTGCCAGCAGGGGACGGCCCCGGATGGATCAGCCCCAGCATTTT.

In this sample, this clonotype turned up a few times. V and J are TRBV12-3 or TRBV12-4 and TRBJ2-3; D is unclear. The CDR3 length is 14 residues. Trimming stripped 6 bases from V and 0 bases from J, with 10 bases between. This chain's CDR3 is CASSPQVSTDTQYF. The DNA for the CDR3 is TGTGCCAGCAGCCCCCAGGTCAGCACAGATACGCAGTATTTT.

The genes are TRBV6-1 and TRBJ2-5, with a tentative D call TRBD2 (6 bases). CDR1 is MNHNS, CDR2 SASEGT, per germline. With 6 bases removed from V and 4 bases from J, the gap between germline ends came to 12 bases. The CDR3 contains 13 residues. CDR3 nucleotides: TGTGCCAGCAGCCCGATCGGGGGAGAGACCCAGTACTTC. Translating it yields CASSPIGGETQYF.

The genes are TRBV29-1 and TRBJ2-6; the match to TRBD1 covers 10 bases. CDR3 length equals 15 residues. Losses at the gene ends were 4 bases for V and 3 bases for J; bases not matched to a gene: 3. From germline, CDR1 is SQVTM and CDR2 ANQGSEA. CDR3 bases: TGCAGCGTTGGACAGGGGGCGCATGGGGCCAACGTCCTGACTTTC. Translation: CSVGQGAHGANVLTF.

The chain has TRBV12-5 and TRBJ1-4; D remains ambiguous. The CDR3 runs 15 residues. Trimming took 3 bases from V and 8 from J, leaving 16 bases between them. CDR1 is LGHNT and CDR2 is FRNRAP in the germline V gene. CDR3 DNA sequence: TGTGCTAGTGGTTTATGGGCCACTGGTGACGAAAAACTGTTTTTT. As protein: CASGLWATGDEKLFF.

The J gene is TRBJ2-1, the V gene TRBV7-2; D not resolved. This CDR3 comprises 16 residues. Trimming removed 5 bases from V and 13 bases from J, with 27 bases in between. Germline CDR1 reads SGHTA; CDR2 reads FQGNSA. CDR3 DNA: TGTGCCAGCAGCGCTCCTGGGCAGGTCTCTTTGCCCCCCCAGTTCTTC. Protein sequence: CASSAPGQVSLPPQFF. Together with reference TRBV7-2 and TRBJ2-1, the CDR3 gives the full variable domain: GAGVSQSPSNKVTEKGKDVELRCDPISGHTALYWYRQSLGQGLEFLIYFQGNSAPDKSGLPSDRFSAERTGGSVSTLTIQRTQQEDSAVYLCASSAPGQVSLPPQFFGPGTRLTVL.

The DNA of the CDR3 is TGTGCCAGCAGCGTAGCGCAGAGCACTGAAGCTTTCTTT. It yields the protein CASSVAQSTEAFF. V gene TRBV9 combines with J gene TRBJ1-1; the D is unclear. The CDR3 runs to 13 residues. Trimming took 0 bases from V and 4 from J, leaving 7 bases between them. The germline gives CDR1 SGDLS, CDR2 YYNGEE.

This clonotype came up a few times. V usage is TRBV7-2 and J usage is TRBJ2-5, with 8 bases identical to TRBD2. The V and J ends lost 1 base and 4 bases, in that order; junction bases with no gene match: 5. This CDR3 has 15 residues. Germline CDR1 is SGHTA and CDR2 is FQGNSA. The DNA for the CDR3 is TGTGCCAGCAGCTTAGGGCCTGCGGGGGGAGAGACCCAGTACTTC. Its translation is CASSLGPAGGETQYF.

The chain links TRBV28 to TRBJ2-5, with D possibly being TRBD2 (5 bases). With 6 bases removed from V and 5 bases from J, the gap between germline ends came to 22 bases. Germline CDR1 and CDR2: MDHEN and SYDVKM. The CDR3 runs to 16 residues. CDR3 in DNA: TGTGCCAGCAGCGAACGGGGATCCTCTCTTCGGGAGACCCAGTACTTC. This codes for CASSERGSSLRETQYF. Looking up the rest from reference TRBV28 and TRBJ2-5 gives the full variable domain: DVKVTQSSRYLVKRTGEKVFLECVQDMDHENMFWYRQDPGLGLRLIYFSYDVKMKEKGDIPEGYSVSREKKERFSLILESASTNQTSMYLCASSERGSSLRETQYFGPGTRLLVL.

The gene calls are TRBV12-5 and TRBJ1-1; D possibly corresponds to TRBD1 (5 bases). V lost 7 bases and J lost 8, with 20 bases in between. The CDR3 is 14 residues long. Germline V CDR1 and CDR2: LGHNT, FRNRAP. The CDR3 nucleotides are TGTGCTAGTGCCATACCCCCGGGGGACCCAGAAGCTTTCTTT. Translation: CASAIPPGDPEAFF.

About this clonotype itself: One end of the junction fails to match germline, which may point to a read error. The chain employs TRBV9 and TRBJ2-7; weak D call: TRBD1 (5 bases). Germline CDR1 and CDR2: SGDLS and YYNGEE. The CDR3 runs to 15 residues. Written as DNA, the CDR3 is TGTGTCAGCAGCGTGGAAGCCCAGGGCTCATACGAGCAGTACTTC. It encodes CVSSVEAQGSYEQYF.

This clonotype occurred many times. The chain employs TRBV7-2 and TRBJ2-5; D ambiguous. The V gene lost 5 bases and the J gene lost 4 bases, with 8 bases spanning the gap. This CDR3 has 12 residues. Germline CDR1 reads SGHTA; CDR2 reads FQGNSA. CDR3 coding DNA: TGTGCCAGCAGCCTACTAAGAGAGACCCAGTACTTC. Its translation: CASSLLRETQYF. Using reference TRBV7-2 and TRBJ2-5 for the parts outside the CDR3, the full variable domain is GAGVSQSPSNKVTEKGKDVELRCDPISGHTALYWYRQSLGQGLEFLIYFQGNSAPDKSGLPSDRFSAERTGGSVSTLTIQRTQQEDSAVYLCASSLLRETQYFGPGTRLLVL.

J is TRBJ2-7 and V is TRBV10-3; D remains ambiguous. Trimming shortened V by 7 bases and J by 3 bases, and 16 bases separated the two germline ends. Germline CDR1 reads ENHRY; CDR2 reads SYGVKD. The length of the CDR3 is 14 residues. CDR3 bases: TGTGCCATCAAAACCCAGTTAGAAAACTACGAGCAGTACTTC. Its protein is CAIKTQLENYEQYF.

The chain links TRBV12-3 or TRBV12-4 to TRBJ2-3; weak D call: TRBD2 (5 bases). The CDR3 runs to 12 residues. V gave up 3 bases and J gave up 7 bases, with 8 bases separating them. The CDR3 sequence: CASSFEGYTQYF. The CDR3 region has the DNA TGTGCCAGCAGTTTTGAGGGATATACGCAGTATTTT.

The chain combines TRBV29-1 with TRBJ1-2, with D possibly matching TRBD1 (5 bases). The germline V gene has CDR1 SQVTM and CDR2 ANQGSEA. V was trimmed by 2 bases and J by 7 bases, leaving 17 bases between them. The CDR3 sequence is 14 residues long. DNA of the CDR3: TGCAGCGTTGAAATCCGCTCGGGGACGGGTGGCTACACCTTC. Translation: CSVEIRSGTGGYTF.

The chain recombines TRBV29-1 with TRBJ2-5; 7 positions agree with TRBD2. The germline CDR1 and CDR2 sequences are SQVTM and ANQGSEA. Trimming at V came to 7 bases and at J to 11 bases, leaving 13 bases not matched to a gene. CDR3 size: 12 residues. The CDR3 DNA sequence: TGCAGCGCCCCGTGGGCGGGAGTGGAGCAGTACTTC. It codes for CSAPWAGVEQYF.

The rearrangement joins TRBV29-1 to TRBJ2-5; D ambiguous. The length of the CDR3 is 13 residues. Deletions cut 5 bases from V and 11 bases from J, with 21 bases between. CDR1 and CDR2 from the germline V gene are SQVTM and ANQGSEA. The CDR3 bases are TGCAGCGTTAGGCCAGCCGAGCGCAATGAGCAGTACTTC. It is translated as CSVRPAERNEQYF.

The table lists this clonotype with a few counts. The chain couples TRBV6-6 to TRBJ1-5; D unclear. Germline CDR1 and CDR2: MNHNY and SVGAGI (reference sequence). V shed 6 bases and J shed 0 bases, with 12 bases lying between them. The CDR3 is made up of 15 amino acids. The CDR3 DNA reads as TGTGCCAGCAGGACCCTCGGGGATAGCAATCAGCCCCAGCATTTT. Amino acid sequence: CASRTLGDSNQPQHF.

A note on this clonotype: Lacking the conserved final phenylalanine or tryptophan, this CDR3 likely reflects a read error. V and J are TRBV29-1 and TRBJ2-3; D gene uncertain. CDR3 size: 10 residues. Germline CDR1 SQVTM, CDR2 ANQGSEA. V lost 4 bases and J 7 bases, leaving 6 bases between the germline ends. The CDR3 DNA reads as TGCAGCGTTGTTATGTATACGCAGTATTTG. This sequence encodes CSVVMYTQYL.

The chain is built from TRBV11-2 and TRBJ1-2; no reliable D call. The CDR3 totals 14 residues. Deletions cut 6 bases from V and 4 bases from J, with 15 bases between. The germline V gene encodes CDR1 SGHAT and CDR2 FQNNGV. CDR3 coding DNA: TGTGCCAGCAGTCATCCCGGGATCGCCTATGGCTACACCTTC. This encodes CASSHPGIAYGYTF.

This clonotype has more than one count but fewer than ten. CDR3 in DNA: TGTGCCAGCAGAATCTCGGACTTAAACTACGAGCAGTACTTC. It encodes CASRISDLNYEQYF. J is TRBJ2-7 and V is TRBV12-3 or TRBV12-4, with D tentatively TRBD2 (5 bases). Trimming stripped 6 bases from V and 3 bases from J, with 15 bases between. The CDR3 covers 14 residues.

This clonotype showed up just a few times. This sequence joins TRBV7-6 and TRBJ1-1; D is undetermined. The CDR3 length is 12 residues. V shed 0 bases and J shed 7 bases, with 6 bases lying between them. Germline values: CDR1 SGHVS, CDR2 FNYEAQ. CDR3 residues: CASSLADSEAFF. CDR3 DNA: TGTGCCAGCAGCTTAGCCGATAGTGAAGCTTTCTTT.

The J gene is TRBJ2-7, the V gene TRBV7-9; possible D gene TRBD1, 6 bases. The CDR3 consists of 14 residues. Germline V lookup: CDR1 SEHNR, CDR2 FQNEAQ (reference sequence). V shed 1 base and J shed 7 bases, with 14 bases lying between them. CDR3 in DNA: TGTGCCAGCAGCTTAGGGGACACCTACAATGAGCAGTACTTC. Its translation: CASSLGDTYNEQYF.

This clonotype was recorded many times. The V and J genes are TRBV7-9 and TRBJ1-5; D possibly corresponds to TRBD1 (5 bases). Between the trimmed V and J ends, which lost 1 base and 2 bases, there was a span of 12 bases. The CDR3 length is 16 residues. The germline CDR1 and CDR2 sequences are SEHNR and FQNEAQ (reference sequence). CDR3 in amino acids: CASSLGTGFGNQPQHF. The CDR3, as DNA: TGTGCCAGCAGCTTAGGAACAGGCTTTGGCAATCAGCCCCAGCATTTT.

This chain links TRBV28 with TRBJ2-5; possible D gene TRBD2, 5 bases. The V and J ends lost 2 bases and 3 bases respectively, with 10 bases between them. Germline V gives CDR1 MDHEN, CDR2 SYDVKM. The CDR3 contains 14 residues. CDR3 residues: CASSLPGREETQYF. CDR3 in DNA: TGTGCCAGCAGTTTACCCGGGCGGGAAGAGACCCAGTACTTC.

This clonotype has more than one count but fewer than ten. This chain connects TRBV15 to TRBJ2-5, with D perhaps matching TRBD2 (6 bases). This CDR3 region has 15 residues. Trimming took off 2 bases at V and 2 bases at J, with 12 bases between the two ends. Germline V gene data show CDR1 as LNHNV and CDR2 as YYDKDF (reference sequence). CDR3 region: CATSRPLGGQETQYF. Here the CDR3 DNA reads TGTGCCACCAGCAGACCCCTCGGGGGACAAGAGACCCAGTACTTC. Variable domain in full (rest from reference TRBV15 and TRBJ2-5): DAMVIQNPRYQVTQFGKPVTLSCSQTLNHNVMYWYQQKSSQAPKLLFHYYDKDFNNEADTPDNFQSRRPNTSFCFLDIRSPGLGDTAMYLCATSRPLGGQETQYFGPGTRLLVL.

Many counts were recorded for this clonotype. The chain couples TRBV18 to TRBJ1-2; 7 bases are a match to TRBD1. V gave up 1 base and J gave up 2 bases; unmatched junction bases: 4. CDR3 size: 15 residues. Germline V CDR1 and CDR2: KGHSH, LQKENI. For the CDR3, the DNA is TGTGCCAGCTCACCACAGGGGGCAACGAACTATGGCTACACCTTC. It specifies CASSPQGATNYGYTF.

This chain uses TRBV6-6 with TRBJ2-7; 7 bases fit TRBD2. The trim removed 6 bases at V and 1 base at J, leaving 9 bases unmatched. Germline CDR1 reads MNHNY; CDR2 reads SVGAGI (reference sequence). CDR3 size: 15 residues. The CDR3 loop reads CASSPGLFSSYEQYF. The CDR3 DNA sequence: TGTGCCAGCAGCCCGGGACTATTTTCTTCCTACGAGCAGTACTTC.